A single sample is the source of the 16 T cell receptor beta chains below, sequenced in a study of response to subunit inactivated influenza vaccine. TCRdb independently ran MiXCR on the RT-PCR reads; one entry per CDR3 protein. The table includes hundreds of thousands of distinct CDR3 sequences, around 16% detected once. This specimen was PBMCs from blood, taken approximately 12 days after vaccination. These receptors were collected from a man over 45 who received an inactivated influenza vaccine.

This clonotype was counted at least ten times. The CDR3 here is CAWSVGVLAGGYNEQFF. The CDR3 DNA reads TGTGCCTGGAGTGTAGGAGTACTAGCGGGGGGGTACAATGAGCAGTTCTTC. V is TRBV30 and J is TRBJ2-1; 13 positions match TRBD2. The CDR3 is made up of 17 amino acids. V lost 0 bases, J lost 4 bases, and 6 bases stayed unmatched. CDR1 is GTSNPN, CDR2 SVGIG, per germline (reference sequence).

The table lists this clonotype with many counts. The chain links TRBV5-1 to TRBJ1-1; D uncertain. The ends were cut back, 4 bases at V and 4 bases at J, with 14 bases in the middle. The CDR3 is 14 amino acids. Germline values: CDR1 SGHRS, CDR2 YFSETQ. The CDR3 coding sequence is TGCGCCAGCAGCATAGGACCTGGGAGCACTGAAGCTTTCTTT. This gives the protein CASSIGPGSTEAFF.

The sample holds a few counts of this clonotype. The genes are TRBV7-6 and TRBJ2-3, with D uncertain. In germline, CDR1 is SGHVS, CDR2 FNYEAQ. The CDR3 totals 13 residues. Trimming took 6 bases from V and 2 from J, leaving 9 bases between them. CDR3 nucleotides: TGTGCCAGCAGTAAGGGAATCACAGATACGCAGTATTTT. The encoded protein is CASSKGITDTQYF.

This clonotype showed up many times. The rearrangement uses TRBV3-1 and TRBJ1-3, with no clear D. Germline assignment: CDR1 LGHDT and CDR2 YNNKEL (reference sequence). The CDR3 consists of 13 residues. Trimming pared 2 bases from V and 4 bases from J, leaving 6 bases between. CDR3 loop: CASSQNLGNTIYF. DNA for the CDR3: TGTGCCAGCAGCCAAAACCTGGGAAACACCATATATTTT.

V usage is TRBV6-1 and J usage is TRBJ2-7; TRBD1 matches at 10 bases. Germline CDR1 reads MNHNS; CDR2 reads SASEGT. The CDR3 has 15 amino acids. V gave up 6 bases and J gave up 2 bases; unmatched junction bases: 7. Here the CDR3 reads CASRHKGQGTYEQYF. DNA for the CDR3: TGTGCCAGCAGGCATAAGGGACAGGGGACCTACGAGCAGTACTTC.

This clonotype was counted a few times. The gene calls are TRBV20-1 and TRBJ1-4; D might be TRBD1 (5 bases). Deletions cut 3 bases from V and 5 bases from J, with 16 bases between. Germline V gives CDR1 DFQATT, CDR2 SNEGSKA (reference sequence). The CDR3 totals 15 residues. This CDR3 is CSASLGASLNEKLFF. The CDR3 DNA reads TGCAGTGCTAGTCTCGGGGCAAGCCTCAATGAAAAACTGTTTTTT.

This clonotype showed up just a few times. The CDR3 DNA sequence: TGTGCCATCAGTGAGCTCGAGAGCGGGAGGGCCGGCAATGAGCAGTTCTTC. This encodes CAISELESGRAGNEQFF. The V call is TRBV10-3, the J call TRBJ2-1; 10 bases are shared with TRBD2. Germline loops: CDR1 ENHRY, CDR2 SYGVKD. The CDR3 sequence is 17 residues long. Trimming took 2 bases from V and 6 from J; bases not matched to a gene: 10.

V and J are TRBV11-2 and TRBJ2-7; weak D call: TRBD2 (7 bases). Per the germline V gene, CDR1 is SGHAT and CDR2 is FQNNGV. V was shortened by 3 bases and J by 2 bases, with 26 bases between the two germline ends. CDR3 length: 19 amino acids. The CDR3, as DNA: TGTGCCAGCAGCTTCCCTTCAAGAAAAAGGAGAGGGGGGGCCTACGAGCAGTACTTC. Translation gives CASSFPSRKRRGGAYEQYF.

J is TRBJ2-3 and V is TRBV28, with TRBD2 as a possible D gene (6 bases). CDR1 is MDHEN and CDR2 is SYDVKM in the germline V gene. Trimming removed 4 bases from V and 9 bases from J, with 17 bases in between. This CDR3 comprises 14 residues. DNA for the CDR3: TGTGCCAGCAGTTCTTTCCCTAGCGCCTTAACGCAGTATTTT. It is translated as CASSSFPSALTQYF. Full variable domain (outside the CDR3, taken from reference TRBV28 and TRBJ2-3): DVKVTQSSRYLVKRTGEKVFLECVQDMDHENMFWYRQDPGLGLRLIYFSYDVKMKEKGDIPEGYSVSREKKERFSLILESASTNQTSMYLCASSSFPSALTQYFGPGTRLTVL.

V usage is TRBV10-3 and J usage is TRBJ2-4; TRBD2 matches 7 bases. Per germline, CDR1 ENHRY and CDR2 SYGVKD. V lost 7 bases and J lost 4; bases outside the gene matches: 7. The CDR3 contains 14 residues. The CDR3: CAINVEREKNIQYF. The CDR3 region has the DNA TGTGCCATCAATGTGGAGCGGGAAAAAAACATTCAGTACTTC.

This clonotype has at least ten counts. The chain combines TRBV3-1 with TRBJ1-2; D remains unclear. CDR3 length: 13 residues. Trimming took off 4 bases at V and 8 bases at J, with 14 bases between the two ends. The germline V gene has CDR1 LGHDT and CDR2 YNNKEL (reference sequence). The CDR3 DNA reads as TGTGCCAGCAGCCCAGAAGCAGTTATGGGCTACACCTTC. As protein: CASSPEAVMGYTF.

This clonotype was seen a handful of times. The rearrangement uses TRBV28 and TRBJ2-3, with 13 bases aligning to TRBD2. V dropped 4 bases and J dropped 7; count of bases not matched to a gene: 8. This CDR3 is built from 16 residues. CDR1 and CDR2 from the germline V gene are MDHEN and SYDVKM. The DNA for the CDR3 is TGTGCCAGCAGTTCCGAACTAGCGGGAGGGCGGAATACGCAGTATTTT. It is translated as CASSSELAGGRNTQYF.

This clonotype came up a few times. At one of its ends the junction is not consistent with the germline gene, which may arise from a read error. The chain uses TRBV7-7 and TRBJ2-4; D uncertain. The CDR3 loop spans 16 amino acids. In germline, CDR1 is SSHAT, CDR2 FNYEAQ (reference sequence). The CDR3 bases are TGTGCTAGCAGCCCCGTTCTATATTGGGGCAAAAACATTCAGTACTTC. It codes for CASSPVLYWGKNIQYF.

This clonotype has a handful of counts. This chain joins TRBV6-1 and TRBJ1-5; D possibly corresponds to TRBD1 (5 bases). This CDR3 contains 15 residues. The germline V gene has CDR1 MNHNS and CDR2 SASEGT. V gave up 6 bases and J gave up 2 bases, with 14 bases separating them. The CDR3 nucleotides are TGTGCCAGCAGCCAAGGCAGGGAGCGCAATCAGCCCCAGCATTTT. It specifies CASSQGRERNQPQHF.

A note on this clonotype: This clone may be a read error of a much larger clone one base away. J is TRBJ2-1 and V is TRBV12-3 or TRBV12-4; D is ambiguous. The CDR3 is 15 amino acids. CDR3 in amino acids: CASSLELGSCNEQFF. CDR3 nucleotides: TGTGCCAGCAGTTTAGAGCTGGGTTCCTGCAATGAGCAGTTCTTC.

This chain joins TRBV6-1 and TRBJ1-1; maybe TRBD1 (5 bases). This CDR3 spans 16 amino acids. V was cut by 10 bases and J by 1 base, with 22 bases left in between. Germline V gives CDR1 MNHNS, CDR2 SASEGT. The CDR3, as DNA: TGTGCCACCAACAGGCGACCGAACTCCCCGAACACTGAAGCTTTCTTT. Translation: CATNRRPNSPNTEAFF.